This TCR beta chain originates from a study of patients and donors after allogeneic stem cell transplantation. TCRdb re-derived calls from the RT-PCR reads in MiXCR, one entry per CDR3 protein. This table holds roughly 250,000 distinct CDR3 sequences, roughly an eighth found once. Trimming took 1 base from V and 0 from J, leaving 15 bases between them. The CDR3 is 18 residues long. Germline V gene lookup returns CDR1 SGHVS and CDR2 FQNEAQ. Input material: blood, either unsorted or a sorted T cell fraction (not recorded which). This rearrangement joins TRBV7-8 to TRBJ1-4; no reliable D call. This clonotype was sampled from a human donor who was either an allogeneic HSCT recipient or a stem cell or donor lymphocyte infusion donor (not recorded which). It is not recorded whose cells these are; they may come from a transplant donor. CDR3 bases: TGTGCCAGCAGCTTAGTCCGCAGCGACAAGACAACTAATGAAAAACTGTTTTTT. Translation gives CASSLVRSDKTTNEKLFF.